These T cell receptor beta chains were read from a single sample in a study of blood T cell repertoires in COVID-19. TCRdb keeps only in-frame clones here, not all; method: immunoSEQ multiplex PCR. This sample has tens of thousands of clones, with around 90% found just once. The sample consisted of peripheral blood. The receptors were sampled from a woman aged 70-85 years with acute or convalescent COVID-19. The CDR3 runs from the conserved cysteine through the conserved F or W. The D gene is left open where the match is weak. The size of a clone is reported for some rows only, either as once, few or many, or as a class for expanded clones.

>TRBJ2-3|15|TRBV7-3|once|TRBD2
TGTGCCAGCAGCTTAAGCGGGGGACCTGGAGATACGCAGTATTTT
CASSLSGGPGDTQYF
>TRBJ2-1|18|TRBV4-1|.|TRBD2
TGCGCCAGCAGCCAGGTTCTGGGTGCGGGGGGACCCTACAATGAGCAGTTCTTC
CASSQVLGAGGPYNEQFF
>TRBJ2-1|12|TRBV19|.|TRBD1
TGTGCCAGTAGCAGGACAGGGGCTGAGCAGTTCTTC
CASSRTGAEQFF
>TRBJ2-7|15|TRBV5-8|.|.
TGTGCCAGCAGCTCGGTCCCCGCCGTGAGGTACGAGCAGTACTTC
CASSSVPAVRYEQYF
>TRBJ1-4|15|TRBV11-1|few|TRBD1
TGTGCCAGCAGTACCGGGACAGGGAGAAATGAAAAACTGTTTTTT
CASSTGTGRNEKLFF
>TRBJ2-3|16|TRBV5-4|.|.
TGTGCCAGCAGCTTGGTAAGGATGACTAGCACAGATACGCAGTATTTT
CASSLVRMTSTDTQYF
>TRBJ1-5|16|TRBV15|.|.
TGTGCCACCAGCAGAGGGCAGGGTTTGGGCAATCAGCCCCAGCATTTT
CATSRGQGLGNQPQHF
>TRBJ1-1|13|TRBV13|.|.
TGTGCCAGCAGCTTAGTAGCGAACACTGAAGCTTTCTTT
CASSLVANTEAFF
>TRBJ1-5|15|TRBV7-9|.|.
TGTGCCAGCAGCTTAGGTGGGGACTACAATCAGCCCCAGCATTTT
CASSLGGDYNQPQHF
>TRBJ2-3|17|TRBV5-1|once|TRBD2
TGCGCCAGCAGCCTTCCCTCTAGCGGGGGGGCGATAGATACGCAGTATTTT
CASSLPSSGGAIDTQYF
>TRBJ1-5|14|TRBV28|.|TRBD1
TGTGCCAGCAGGATCCTGCAGGGGGAGCAGCCCCAGCATTTT
CASRILQGEQPQHF
>TRBJ2-1|15|TRBV2|.|TRBD1
TGTGCCAGCAGGGAGACAGGGGGATCCTACAATGAGCAGTTCTTC
CASRETGGSYNEQFF
>TRBJ2-1|16|TRBV27|.|TRBD2
TGTGCCAGCAGCACAGTTACCATAGCGGGAGTTAGTGAGCAGTTCTTC
CASSTVTIAGVSEQFF
>TRBJ2-5|17|TRBV3-1/TRBV3-2|.|TRBD2
TGTGCCAGCAGCCAGACTAGCGGACCGGGGCGGGAAAAGACCCAGTACTTC
CASSQTSGPGREKTQYF
>TRBJ2-1|17|TRBV7-8|.|.
TGTGCCAGCAGCGCCGGGACGTGGGCCGGGGGCTACAATGAGCAGTTCTTC
CASSAGTWAGGYNEQFF
>TRBJ1-1|14|TRBV10-2|.|TRBD1
TGCGCCAGCAGTGCAGGGGGGAGGAACACTGAAGCTTTCTTT
CASSAGGRNTEAFF
>TRBJ1-3|14|TRBV19|.|.
TGTGCCAGTAGTCGTGCGGGTTCTGGAAACACCATATATTTT
CASSRAGSGNTIYF
>TRBJ1-6|14|TRBV4-2|few|.
TGTGCCAGCAGCCAAGCATTGCGGAACTCACCCCTCCACTTT
CASSQALRNSPLHF
>TRBJ2-7|15|TRBV28|.|.
TGTGCCAGCAGTACTGGACTAAATTTAATCTACGAGCAGTACTTC
CASSTGLNLIYEQYF
>TRBJ2-1|14|TRBV28|.|.
TGTGCCAGCAGTTTGGCCTTTTTGGGGGGTACGCAGTTCTTC
CASSLAFLGGTQFF
>TRBJ2-7|16|TRBV6-1|.|TRBD1
TGTGCCAGCAGTGGTTTGACAGGGGGCGTCTCCTACGAGCAGTACTTC
CASSGLTGGVSYEQYF
>TRBJ1-6|19|TRBV28|.|.
TGTGCCAGCAGTTTTGTTAGATCACCGAGGAGCTCCTATAATTCACCCCTCCACTTT
CASSFVRSPRSSYNSPLHF
>TRBJ1-1|10|TRBV29-1|.|.
TGCAGCCCAATACAGGAGGGAGCTTTCTTT
CSPIQEGAFF
>TRBJ2-7|18|TRBV28|once|.
TGTGCCAGCAGTCACGATTTCATCTTTGGGCGGGGAACCTACGAGCAGTACTTC
CASSHDFIFGRGTYEQYF